This TCR beta chain was sequenced during a study of shared clonotypes between healthy human individuals. Study-wide points: Among donors, the sharing of clonotypes was expected to be influenced by sequencing depth.

Participating donors were healthy, HIV-negative adults free of recent acute infections or vaccinations. Turning to this clone: Its cognate antigen is unknown.

Genomic DNA (from each subset) was split evenly across several immunoSEQ plates. Generated by immunoSEQ multiplex PCR, the TCRdb table keeps only in-frame clones and is missing some. The table lists about 710,000 clones, 60% to 75% of them singletons. The CDR3 length is 16 residues. V lost 4 bases and J lost 5; bases outside the gene matches: 9. CDR1 and CDR2 from the germline V gene are MDHEN and SYDVKM. Source material: memory CD4+ T cells sorted from blood. Subset meaning: CD45RA-negative fraction. The chain combines TRBV28 with TRBJ1-1; 11 nucleotides line up with TRBD1. The sequence derives from a woman aged 30 to 39 in good health. The CDR3 nucleotides are TGTGCCAGCAGTTACGACCGGACAGGGGGCCCTACTGAAGCTTTCTTT. Amino acids: CASSYDRTGGPTEAFF.